Reported below is one TCR beta chain. Antigen specificity is unknown. Primers for the PCR totalled 60 Vbeta and 13 Jbeta. The data were produced by immunoSEQ multiplex PCR, yet TCRdb's version contains in-frame clones alone and is incomplete. The sample lists roughly 140,000 clones, roughly 80% occurring once. These data belong to a study of cytomegalovirus exposure and HLA in healthy donors. Study-wide points: TCR beta V- and J-gene trimming, according to a later analysis, was linked to a missense DCLRE1C variant. Across HLA loci, a later analysis found differing TCR association rates, with DRB1 most and HLA-C fewest.

The germline V gene has CDR1 SGHNT and CDR2 YENEEA. This CDR3 has 17 amino acids. Trimming removed 5 bases from V and 1 base from J; junction bases left unmatched: 9. Sequenced sample: PBMCs. The sequence was collected from a man under 40 in good health and CMV-seropositive. V gene TRBV11-3 combines with J gene TRBJ2-3, with TRBD2 identical over 10 bases. CDR3 amino acids: CASSPRGAGGGTDTQYF. In DNA form, the CDR3 reads TGTGCCAGCAGCCCCCGGGGAGCGGGAGGGGGCACAGATACGCAGTATTTT.